This T cell receptor (beta chain) originates from a study of T cells after yellow fever vaccination. Germline trimming cut 5 bases from V and 5 bases from J; bases unmatched to any gene: 3. CDR3 size: 12 residues. Germline V CDR1 and CDR2: DFQATT, SNEGSKA (reference sequence). TCRdb itself ran the 5' RACE reads through MiXCR, one entry per CDR3 protein. The table has hundreds of thousands of distinct CDR3 sequences, roughly 20% seen once. This clonotype came up many times. The receptor was derived from a man in his late teens or twenties who received the YFV17D yellow fever vaccine. The genes are TRBV20-1 and TRBJ2-5, with TRBD1 matching 9 bases. Here the sequenced sample was PBMCs, taken before the yellow fever booster vaccination. CDR3 amino acids: CSAPDRGETQYF. In nucleotides, the CDR3 is TGCAGTGCTCCGGACAGGGGTGAGACCCAGTACTTC.